This TCR beta chain was identified during a study of blood T cell repertoires in COVID-19. Study information: Collection of acute and convalescent COVID-19 samples took place in the United States, Italy and Spain. Sample material is recorded as cDNA or gDNA derived from T cells, B-cell-depleted T cells, or PBMCs.

As processed by the authors: By means of reference gene primer amplification, nucleated cell counts were estimated. Here immunoSEQ multiplex PCR was the method, and the copy in TCRdb shows in-frame clones only, minus some. That table is the source of V, J and clone size, and D and trimming were worked out from the DNA. The repertoire holds about 84,000 clones, over 70% seen once, with 5.7% in the top ten. The length of the CDR3 is 14 residues. Germline trimming cut 4 bases from V and 1 base from J; bases unmatched to any gene: 2. CDR1 is MGHRA, CDR2 YSYEKL, per germline. This clonotype originated in a man aged 45-60 years with active or convalescent COVID-19. Sample: peripheral blood. The J gene is TRBJ2-3, the V gene TRBV4-1, with 7 bases matching TRBD1. CDR3 sequence reads: CASSPTGRTDTQYF. Written as DNA, the CDR3 is TGCGCCAGCAGCCCGACAGGGCGCACAGATACGCAGTATTTT.